This T cell receptor (beta chain) was retrieved from a study of shared clonotypes between healthy human individuals. Germline assignment: CDR1 SGHVS and CDR2 FQNEAQ. This CDR3 is 13 amino acids long. The ends lost 0 bases at V and 10 bases at J; junction bases unmatched: 3. Assay used: immunoSEQ multiplex PCR; TCRdb lists only in-frame clones, some missing. This sample has millions of clones, with 85% to 95% found just once. The rearrangement joins TRBV7-8 to TRBJ1-1, with 9 bases lining up with TRBD1. The specimen sequenced was naive CD4+ T cells sorted from blood. Subset noted: CD45RA+ positively selected. This sequence was found in a man between 18 and 29 years old in good health. DNA for the CDR3: TGTGCCAGCAGCTTAGCGGACAGGGGTCGAGCTTTCTTT. It codes for CASSLADRGRAFF.